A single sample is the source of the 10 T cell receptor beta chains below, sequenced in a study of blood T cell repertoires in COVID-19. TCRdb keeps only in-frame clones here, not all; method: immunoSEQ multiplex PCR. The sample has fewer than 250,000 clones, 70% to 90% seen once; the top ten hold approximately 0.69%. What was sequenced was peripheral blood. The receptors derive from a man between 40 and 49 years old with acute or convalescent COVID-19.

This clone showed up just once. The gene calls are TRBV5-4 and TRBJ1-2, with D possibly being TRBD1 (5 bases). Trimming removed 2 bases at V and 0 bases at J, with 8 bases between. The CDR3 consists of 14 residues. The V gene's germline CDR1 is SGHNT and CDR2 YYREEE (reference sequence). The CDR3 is CASSFPGANYGYTF. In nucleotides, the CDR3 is TGTGCCAGCAGCTTTCCGGGGGCTAACTATGGCTACACCTTC.

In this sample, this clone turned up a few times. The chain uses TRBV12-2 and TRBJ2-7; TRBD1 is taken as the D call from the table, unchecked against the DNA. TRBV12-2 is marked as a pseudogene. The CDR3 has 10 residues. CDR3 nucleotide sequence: TGTGCAAGTTGTCACTACGAGCAGTACTTC. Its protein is CASCHYEQYF.

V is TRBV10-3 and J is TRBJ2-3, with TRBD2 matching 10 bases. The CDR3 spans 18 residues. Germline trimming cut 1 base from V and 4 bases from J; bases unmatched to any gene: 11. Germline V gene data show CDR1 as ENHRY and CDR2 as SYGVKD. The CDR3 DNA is TGTGCCATCAGTGAGTTCCCTAGCGGGAGAGGAGGCTCAGATACGCAGTATTTT. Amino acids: CAISEFPSGRGGSDTQYF.

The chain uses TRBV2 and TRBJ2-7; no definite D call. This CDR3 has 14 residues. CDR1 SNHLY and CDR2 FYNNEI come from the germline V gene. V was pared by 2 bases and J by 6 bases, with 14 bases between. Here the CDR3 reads CASSESSTFGEQYF. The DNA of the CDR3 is TGTGCCAGCAGTGAATCGTCTACCTTCGGCGAGCAGTACTTC.

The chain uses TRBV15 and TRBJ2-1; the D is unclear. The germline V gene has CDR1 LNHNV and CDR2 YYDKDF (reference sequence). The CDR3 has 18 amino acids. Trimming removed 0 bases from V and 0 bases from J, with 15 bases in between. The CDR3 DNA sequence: TGTGCCACCAGCAGAGATTCCTTCGCGGCGAGCTCCTACAATGAGCAGTTCTTC. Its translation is CATSRDSFAASSYNEQFF.

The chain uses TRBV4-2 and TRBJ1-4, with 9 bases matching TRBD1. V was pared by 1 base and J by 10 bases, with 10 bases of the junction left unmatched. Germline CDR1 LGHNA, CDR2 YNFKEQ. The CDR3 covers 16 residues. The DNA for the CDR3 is TGTGCCAGCAGCCAAGTCTCCGGGACAGGGTCGTCAAAACTGTTTTTT. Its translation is CASSQVSGTGSSKLFF.

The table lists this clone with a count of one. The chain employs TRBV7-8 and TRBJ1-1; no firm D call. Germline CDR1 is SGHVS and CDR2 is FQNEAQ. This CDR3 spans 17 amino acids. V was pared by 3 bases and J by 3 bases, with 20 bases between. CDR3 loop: CASSFMGIRPGDTEAFF. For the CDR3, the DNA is TGTGCCAGCAGCTTTATGGGGATCAGGCCGGGAGACACTGAAGCTTTCTTT.

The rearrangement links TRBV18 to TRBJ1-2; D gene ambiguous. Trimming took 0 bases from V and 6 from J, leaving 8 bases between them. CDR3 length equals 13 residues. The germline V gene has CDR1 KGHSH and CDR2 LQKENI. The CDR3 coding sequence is TGTGCCAGCTCACCACCGAGCGGAGATGGCTACACCTTC. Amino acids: CASSPPSGDGYTF.

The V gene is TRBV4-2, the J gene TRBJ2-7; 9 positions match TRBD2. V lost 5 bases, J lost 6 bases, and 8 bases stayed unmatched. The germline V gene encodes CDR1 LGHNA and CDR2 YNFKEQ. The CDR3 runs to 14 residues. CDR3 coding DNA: TGTGCCAGCAGCATAGGCGGGAGGGATAGCGAGCAGTACTTC. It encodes CASSIGGRDSEQYF.

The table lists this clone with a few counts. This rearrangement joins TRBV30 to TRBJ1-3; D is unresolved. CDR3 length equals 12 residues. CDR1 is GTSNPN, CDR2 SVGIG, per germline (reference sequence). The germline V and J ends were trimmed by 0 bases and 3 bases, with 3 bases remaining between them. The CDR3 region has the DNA TGTGCCTGGAGTGTCATTGGAAACACCATATATTTT. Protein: CAWSVIGNTIYF.